This T cell receptor (beta chain) comes out of a study of human T cells and chemical hapten exposure. Single cDNA molecules in the library carried unique molecular identifiers attached during preparation. TCRdb recomputed calls from the RACE reads with MiXCR, one row per CDR3 protein. This sample yields under 300,000 distinct CDR3 sequences, of which 8.6% are seen a single time; 2% to 2.5% belongs to the top ten. The time point was: pre-sensitization, week 0. Sample treatment: therapeutic diphenylcyclopropenone sensitization with weekly scalp DPC. Staff drew blood before applying each patch test. Notes on this clonotype: Its specificity is unknown.

Findings and limits, study-wide: TCRs at a frequency above 1 in 1000 stayed unchanged with DPC sensitization. Counts of expanded TCRs (at PT1) showed a positive correlation with patch test score.

The starting material was whole blood, obtained in connection with sensitization to the hapten diphenylcyclopropenone (DPC). The clonotype comes from a woman aged 40 to 55 with alopecia areata. Some clones in this sample may be carry-over from other donors' samples.

The CDR3 DNA reads TGTGCCAGCAGTTACTTAAACAGGGACGCACAGCCCCAGCATTTT. It codes for CASSYLNRDAQPQHF. The V gene is TRBV6-5, the J gene TRBJ1-5, with D possibly being TRBD1 (6 bases). The germline gives CDR1 MNHEY, CDR2 SVGAGI. Trimming removed 1 base at V and 7 bases at J, with 14 bases between. This CDR3 comprises 15 residues.